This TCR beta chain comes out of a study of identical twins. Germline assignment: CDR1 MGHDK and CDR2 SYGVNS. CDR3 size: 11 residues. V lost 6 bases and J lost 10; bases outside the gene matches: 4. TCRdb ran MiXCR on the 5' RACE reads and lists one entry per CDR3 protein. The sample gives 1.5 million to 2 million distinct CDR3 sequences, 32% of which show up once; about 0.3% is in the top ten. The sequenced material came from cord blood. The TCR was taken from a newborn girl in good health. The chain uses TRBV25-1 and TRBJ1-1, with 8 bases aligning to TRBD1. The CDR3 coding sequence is TGTGCCAGCAGGCAAGGGACAGGAGCTTTCTTT. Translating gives CASRQGTGAFF. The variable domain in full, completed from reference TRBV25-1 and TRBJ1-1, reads EADIYQTPRYLVIGTGKKITLECSQTMGHDKMYWYQQDPGMELHLIHYSYGVNSTEKGDLSSESTVSRIRTEHFPLTLESARPSHTSQYLCASRQGTGAFFGQGTRLTVV.